A selection of T cell receptor beta chains follows, all from one sample in a study of T cells in Graves' hyperthyroidism and ophthalmopathy. MiXCR was run by TCRdb on the multiplex PCR reads, yielding one entry per CDR3 protein. This sample yields roughly 420,000 distinct CDR3 sequences, of which around 16% are seen a single time; 13% to 15% belongs to the top ten. The material sequenced was blood. These receptors were taken from a woman between 18 and 30 years old with Graves' hyperthyroidism. The CDR3 runs from the conserved cysteine through the conserved F or W. A D gene is named only where the DNA matches it firmly. Clone size, where shown, is once, few, many, or a class for clones that have expanded.

abundance,j_gene,d_gene,v_gene,CDR3aa,CDR3nt
many,TRBJ2-4,TRBD2,TRBV29-1,CSVGTSGSGTKNIQYF,TGCAGCGTTGGGACTAGCGGGAGCGGTACCAAAAACATTCAGTACTTC
many,TRBJ1-1,-,TRBV20-1,CSARDRRNREAFF,TGCAGTGCTAGAGATAGGAGGAACAGGGAAGCTTTCTTT
few,TRBJ1-5,-,TRBV6-5,CASSYSLAEQSNQPQHF,TGTGCCAGCAGTTACTCTCTGGCAGAACAGAGCAATCAGCCCCAGCATTTT
many,TRBJ2-3,TRBD2,TRBV6-2/TRBV6-3,CASSNRLAGPTDTQYF,TGTGCCAGCAGTAACCGACTAGCGGGACCCACAGATACGCAGTATTTT
many,TRBJ2-3,-,TRBV7-3,CASSIGGTMNTQYF,TGTGCCAGCAGTATAGGAGGGACCATGAATACGCAGTATTTT
-,TRBJ2-1,-,TRBV10-3,CAISEQTDYNEQFF,TGTGCCATCAGTGAGCAAACAGATTACAATGAGCAGTTCTTC
many,TRBJ2-7,-,TRBV3-1,CASSFLRDEQYF,TGTGCCAGCAGCTTCCTTCGGGACGAGCAGTACTTC
few,TRBJ2-3,-,TRBV24-1,CATSDRDISTDTQYF,TGTGCCACCAGTGATAGGGATATTAGCACAGATACGCAGTATTTT
-,TRBJ2-6,-,TRBV11-1,CASSLAQAGGGANVLTF,TGTGCCAGCAGCTTAGCCCAGGCCGGCGGTGGGGCCAACGTCCTGACTTTC
many,TRBJ2-3,-,TRBV7-2,CASSSSGAGTDTQYF,TGTGCCAGCAGCTCTTCCGGGGCGGGCACAGATACGCAGTATTTT
many,TRBJ2-7,-,TRBV20-1,CSASRLGGPRYEQYF,TGCAGTGCTAGCCGACTGGGGGGGCCACGCTACGAGCAGTACTTC
-,TRBJ1-1,-,TRBV28,CASRTRGQNTEAFF,TGTGCCAGCAGGACGCGCGGGCAGAACACTGAAGCTTTCTTT
-,TRBJ2-5,TRBD2,TRBV20-1,CSARTGVSAGGPWYQETQYF,TGCAGTGCTAGAACGGGGGTGTCAGCGGGAGGGCCGTGGTACCAAGAGACCCAGTACTTC
-,TRBJ2-5,TRBD2,TRBV2,CAIETSGGRNGAQYF,TGTGCCATCGAGACTAGCGGGGGACGCAATGGTGCCCAGTACTTC
many,TRBJ1-6,-,TRBV2,CASSGDFLDSPLHF,TGTGCCAGCAGTGGTGACTTCCTCGATTCACCCCTCCACTTT
few,TRBJ2-7,-,TRBV5-8,CAGTSEWLSYEQYF,TGTGCCGGCACATCGGAATGGTTAAGCTACGAGCAGTACTTC
many,TRBJ1-2,TRBD1,TRBV6-5,CASSFSQGAYGYTF,TGTGCCAGCAGTTTCTCTCAGGGGGCCTATGGCTACACCTTC
many,TRBJ2-7,TRBD2,TRBV3-1,CASSPQTGGPSAEQYF,TGTGCCAGCAGCCCCCAAACGGGAGGTCCTTCGGCCGAGCAGTACTTC
many,TRBJ2-5,-,TRBV2,CASQLGQETQYF,TGTGCCAGCCAGCTAGGCCAAGAGACCCAGTACTTC
many,TRBJ2-5,TRBD2,TRBV20-1,CSAGSGGHRETQYF,TGCAGTGCTGGAAGCGGGGGCCACAGGGAGACCCAGTACTTC
-,TRBJ2-1,TRBD2,TRBV2,CASTTGGAGVWNEQFF,TGTGCCAGCACCACCGGGGGAGCGGGAGTTTGGAATGAGCAGTTCTTC
many,TRBJ1-1,-,TRBV28,CASSAPGGEAFF,TGTGCCAGCAGTGCCCCGGGCGGTGAAGCTTTCTTT
many,TRBJ2-3,TRBD2,TRBV7-3,CASSLISGRAGSTDTQYF,TGTGCCAGCAGCTTAATTAGCGGGAGGGCCGGATCCACAGATACGCAGTATTTT
many,TRBJ2-1,-,TRBV18,CASSPLPPLEGAEQFF,TGTGCCAGCTCACCACTCCCCCCGTTGGAGGGCGCTGAGCAGTTCTTC
many,TRBJ1-1,TRBD1,TRBV3-1,CASSQGFDRDDTEAFF,TGTGCCAGCAGCCAGGGCTTCGACAGGGACGACACTGAAGCTTTCTTT
-,TRBJ1-6,TRBD1,TRBV20-1,CSAPNRDRNSPLHF,TGCAGTGCACCAAACCGGGACAGGAACTCACCCCTCCACTTT
few,TRBJ1-5,-,TRBV4-1,CASSHRQGLGQPQHF,TGCGCCAGCAGCCATCGCCAGGGGTTAGGTCAGCCCCAGCATTTT
many,TRBJ2-7,-,TRBV11-2,CASSLDVTGDEQYF,TGTGCCAGCAGCTTAGATGTAACTGGGGACGAGCAGTACTTC
-,TRBJ1-2,-,TRBV12-3/TRBV12-4,CASSFVLEGLGGGYTF,TGTGCCAGCAGTTTTGTGCTTGAGGGCCTGGGCGGTGGCTACACCTTC
few,TRBJ1-2,-,TRBV3-1,CASRGPLPVRANYGYTF,TGTGCCAGCCGCGGGCCTTTACCTGTTCGGGCTAACTATGGCTACACCTTC
-,TRBJ2-5,-,TRBV7-2,CASSLVVGALQETQYF,TGTGCCAGCAGCTTAGTCGTGGGGGCTTTACAAGAGACCCAGTACTTC